The source of this T cell receptor beta chain is a study of cytomegalovirus exposure and HLA in healthy donors. Overall study findings and caveats: Diagnosis of cytomegalovirus status made by the classifier reportedly showed high specificity and sensitivity.

The donors (healthy individuals) were bone marrow donors. With 60 Vbeta and 13 Jbeta primers, the PCR was carried out. Produced via immunoSEQ multiplex PCR; TCRdb's table is partial and in-frame only. Counted here are about 150,000 clones, 77% occurring once; the ten biggest clones make up 3% to 4.5%. Points on this clone: What it binds is not known.

CDR3 length: 14 amino acids. Germline V lookup: CDR1 SGHRS, CDR2 YFSETQ. V trimming: 5 bases; J trimming: 4 bases; junction bases outside the gene matches: 8. V usage is TRBV5-1 and J usage is TRBJ2-5; 7 bases map to TRBD2. Sequencing input: PBMCs. This sequence was found in a male donor in good health and CMV-seronegative. CDR3 DNA: TGCGCCAGCAGGACGGGGGGTATTTCAGAGACCCAGTACTTC. Its protein product is CASRTGGISETQYF.